The clone carrying this T cell receptor beta chain was detected once. These data belong to a study of blood T cell repertoires in COVID-19. Produced via immunoSEQ multiplex PCR; TCRdb's table is partial and in-frame only. The profile covers tens of thousands of clones, with about 85% appearing a single time and roughly 5% taken by the ten largest. The germline V gene has CDR1 SGHRS and CDR2 YFSETQ. Trimming left V 2 bases short and J 0 bases short, with 8 bases between. The CDR3 runs 14 residues. Specimen: peripheral blood. The TCR originated in a man in his 70s with acute or convalescent COVID-19. The chain is built from TRBV5-1 and TRBJ1-1; tentatively, D is TRBD1 (6 bases). The CDR3 nucleotides are TGCGCCAGCAGCTTCGACAGGATGAACACTGAAGCTTTCTTT. This encodes CASSFDRMNTEAFF.